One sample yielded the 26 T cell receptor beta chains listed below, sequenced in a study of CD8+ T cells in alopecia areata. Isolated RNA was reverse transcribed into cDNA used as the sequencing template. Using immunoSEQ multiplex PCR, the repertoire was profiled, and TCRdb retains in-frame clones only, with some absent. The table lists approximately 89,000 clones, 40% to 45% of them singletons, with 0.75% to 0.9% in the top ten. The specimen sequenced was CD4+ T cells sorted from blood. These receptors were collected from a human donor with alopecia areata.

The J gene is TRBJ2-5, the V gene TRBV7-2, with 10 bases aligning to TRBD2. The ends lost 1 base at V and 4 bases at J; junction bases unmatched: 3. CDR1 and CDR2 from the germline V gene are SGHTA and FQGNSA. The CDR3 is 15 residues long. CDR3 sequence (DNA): TGTGCCAGCAGCTTAGTCGCTAGCGGGGGAGAGACCCAGTACTTC. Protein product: CASSLVASGGETQYF.

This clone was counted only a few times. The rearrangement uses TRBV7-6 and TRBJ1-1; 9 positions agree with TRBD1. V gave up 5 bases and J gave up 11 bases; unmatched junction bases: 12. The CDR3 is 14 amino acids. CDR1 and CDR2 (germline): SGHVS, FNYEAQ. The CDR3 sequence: CASSPMTDRGTAFF. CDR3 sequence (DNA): TGTGCCAGCAGCCCGATGACAGACAGGGGGACGGCTTTCTTT.

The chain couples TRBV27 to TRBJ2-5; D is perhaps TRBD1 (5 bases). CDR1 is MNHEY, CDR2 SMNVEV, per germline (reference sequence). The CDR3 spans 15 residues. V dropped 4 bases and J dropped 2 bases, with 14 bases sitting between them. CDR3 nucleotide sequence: TGTGCCAGCAGTTCCGAGACAGCACCTCAAGAGACCCAGTACTTC. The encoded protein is CASSSETAPQETQYF.

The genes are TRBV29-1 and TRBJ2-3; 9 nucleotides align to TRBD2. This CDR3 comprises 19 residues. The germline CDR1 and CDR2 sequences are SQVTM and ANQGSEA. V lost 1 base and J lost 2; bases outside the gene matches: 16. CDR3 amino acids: CSVEGGTSRDFSPTDTQYF. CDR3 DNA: TGCAGCGTTGAAGGAGGGACTAGCAGAGATTTCTCCCCCACAGATACGCAGTATTTT.

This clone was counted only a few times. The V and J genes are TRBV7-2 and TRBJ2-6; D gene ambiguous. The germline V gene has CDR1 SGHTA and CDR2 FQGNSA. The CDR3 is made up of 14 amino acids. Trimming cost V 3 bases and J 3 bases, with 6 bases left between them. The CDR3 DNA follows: TGTGCCAGCAGCTTGACGGTTGGGGCCAACGTCCTGACTTTC. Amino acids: CASSLTVGANVLTF. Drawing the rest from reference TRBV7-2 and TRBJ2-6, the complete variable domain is GAGVSQSPSNKVTEKGKDVELRCDPISGHTALYWYRQSLGQGLEFLIYFQGNSAPDKSGLPSDRFSAERTGGSVSTLTIQRTQQEDSAVYLCASSLTVGANVLTFGAGSRLTVL.

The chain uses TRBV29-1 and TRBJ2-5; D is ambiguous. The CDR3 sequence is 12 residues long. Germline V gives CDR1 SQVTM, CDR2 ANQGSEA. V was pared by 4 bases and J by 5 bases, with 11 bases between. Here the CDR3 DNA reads TGCAGCGTTGCCTGGGTCGGGGAGACCCAGTACTTC. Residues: CSVAWVGETQYF.

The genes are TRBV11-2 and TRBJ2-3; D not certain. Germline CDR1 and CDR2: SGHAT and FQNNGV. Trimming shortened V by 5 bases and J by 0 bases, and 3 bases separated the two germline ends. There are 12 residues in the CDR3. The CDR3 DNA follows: TGTGCCAGCAGCATAAGCACAGATACGCAGTATTTT. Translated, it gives CASSISTDTQYF.

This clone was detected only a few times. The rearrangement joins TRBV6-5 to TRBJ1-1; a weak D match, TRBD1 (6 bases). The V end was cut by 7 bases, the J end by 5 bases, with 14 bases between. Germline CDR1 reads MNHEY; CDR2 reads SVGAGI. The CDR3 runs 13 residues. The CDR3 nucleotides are TGTGCCAGCACTTTGACTACAGGGACTGAAGCTTTCTTT. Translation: CASTLTTGTEAFF.

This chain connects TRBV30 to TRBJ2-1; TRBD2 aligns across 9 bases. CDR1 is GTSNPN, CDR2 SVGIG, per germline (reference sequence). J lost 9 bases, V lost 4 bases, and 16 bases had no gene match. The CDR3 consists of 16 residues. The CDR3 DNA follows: TGTGCCTGGACCCGCATCGTAGCGGGAGAGGGTGGTGAGCAGTTCTTC. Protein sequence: CAWTRIVAGEGGEQFF.

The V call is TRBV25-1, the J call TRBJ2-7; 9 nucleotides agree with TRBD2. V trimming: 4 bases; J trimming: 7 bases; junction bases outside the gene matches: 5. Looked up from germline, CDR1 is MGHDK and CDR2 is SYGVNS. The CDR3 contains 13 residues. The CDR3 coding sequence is TGTGCCAGCAGTGGGGGACTAGCTCGGGAGCAGTACTTC. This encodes CASSGGLAREQYF.

CDR3 region: CASIGQGDQPQHF. The CDR3 DNA reads TGTGCCAGCATCGGACAGGGTGATCAGCCCCAGCATTTT. The chain joins TRBV6-6 to TRBJ1-5; 8 bases map to TRBD1. J was trimmed by 5 bases and V by 7 bases; bases with no gene match: 4. Germline V gives CDR1 MNHNY, CDR2 SVGAGI (reference sequence). The CDR3 runs to 13 residues.

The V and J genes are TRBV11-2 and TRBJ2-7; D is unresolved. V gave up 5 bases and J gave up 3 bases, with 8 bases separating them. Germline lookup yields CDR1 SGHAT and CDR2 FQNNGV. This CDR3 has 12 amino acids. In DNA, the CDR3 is TGTGCCAGCAGCCGCAACGACTACGAGCAGTACTTC. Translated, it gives CASSRNDYEQYF.

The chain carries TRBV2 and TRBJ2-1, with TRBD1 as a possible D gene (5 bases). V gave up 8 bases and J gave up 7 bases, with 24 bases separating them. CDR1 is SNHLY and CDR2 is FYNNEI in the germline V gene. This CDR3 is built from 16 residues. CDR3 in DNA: TGTGCCAGCTCCACGGTCACAGGCTCGATTCGGAATGAGCAGTTCTTC. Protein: CASSTVTGSIRNEQFF.

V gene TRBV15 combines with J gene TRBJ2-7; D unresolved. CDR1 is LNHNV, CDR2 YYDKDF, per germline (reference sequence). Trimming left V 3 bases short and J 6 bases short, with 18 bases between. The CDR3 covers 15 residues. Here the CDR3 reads CATSRDRIRSSEQYF. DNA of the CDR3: TGTGCCACCAGCAGGGATAGGATCCGAAGTTCCGAGCAGTACTTC.

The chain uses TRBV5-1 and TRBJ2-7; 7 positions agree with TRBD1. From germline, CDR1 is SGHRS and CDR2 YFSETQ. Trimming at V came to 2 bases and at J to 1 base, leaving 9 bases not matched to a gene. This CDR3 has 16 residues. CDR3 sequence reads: CASSFLPDRRSYEQYF. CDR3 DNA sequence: TGCGCCAGCAGCTTTCTTCCGGACAGGAGGTCCTACGAGCAGTACTTC.

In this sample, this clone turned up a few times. Here the CDR3 reads CSVEREIGTDTQYF. In DNA form, the CDR3 reads TGCAGCGTTGAGCGAGAAATAGGGACAGATACGCAGTATTTT. The gene calls are TRBV29-1 and TRBJ2-3, with D unclear. The germline gives CDR1 SQVTM, CDR2 ANQGSEA. V shed 3 bases and J shed 3 bases, with 13 bases lying between them. There are 14 residues in the CDR3.

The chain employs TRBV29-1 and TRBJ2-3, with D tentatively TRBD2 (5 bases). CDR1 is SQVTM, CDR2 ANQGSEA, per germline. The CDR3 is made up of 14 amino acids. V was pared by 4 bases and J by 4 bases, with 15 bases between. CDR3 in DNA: TGCAGCGTTGGTGAGGGTCCCAGAGCAGATACGCAGTATTTT. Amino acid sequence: CSVGEGPRADTQYF.

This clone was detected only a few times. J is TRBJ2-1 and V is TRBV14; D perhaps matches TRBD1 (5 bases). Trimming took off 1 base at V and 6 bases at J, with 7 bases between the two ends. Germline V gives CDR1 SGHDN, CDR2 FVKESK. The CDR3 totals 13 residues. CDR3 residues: CASSQADSNEQFF. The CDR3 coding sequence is TGTGCCAGCAGCCAAGCCGACAGCAATGAGCAGTTCTTC.

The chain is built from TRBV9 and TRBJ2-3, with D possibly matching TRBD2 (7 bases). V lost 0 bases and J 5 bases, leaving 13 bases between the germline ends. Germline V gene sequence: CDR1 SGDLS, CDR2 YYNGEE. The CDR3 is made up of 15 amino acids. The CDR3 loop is CASSVGGGHGDTQYF. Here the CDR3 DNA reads TGTGCCAGCAGCGTAGGCGGGGGACATGGAGATACGCAGTATTTT.

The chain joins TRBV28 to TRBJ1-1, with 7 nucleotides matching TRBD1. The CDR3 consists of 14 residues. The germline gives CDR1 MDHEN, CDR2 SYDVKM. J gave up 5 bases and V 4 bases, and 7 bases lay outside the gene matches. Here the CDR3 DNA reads TGTGCCAGCAGTTCTCCCACGACAGGGACTGAAGCTTTCTTT. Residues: CASSSPTTGTEAFF.

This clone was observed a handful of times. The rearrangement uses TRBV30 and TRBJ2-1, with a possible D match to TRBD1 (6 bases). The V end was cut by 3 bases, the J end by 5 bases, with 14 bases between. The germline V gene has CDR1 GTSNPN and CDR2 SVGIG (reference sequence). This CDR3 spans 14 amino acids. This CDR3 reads CAWSLRGPHNEQFF. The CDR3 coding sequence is TGTGCCTGGAGCCTCAGGGGACCCCACAATGAGCAGTTCTTC.

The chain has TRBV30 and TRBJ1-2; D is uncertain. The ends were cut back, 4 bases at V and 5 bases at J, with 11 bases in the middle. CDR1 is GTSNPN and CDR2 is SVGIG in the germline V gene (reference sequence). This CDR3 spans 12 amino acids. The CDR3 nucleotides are TGTGCCTGGACCGCAGGAGGGTATGGCTACACCTTC. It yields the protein CAWTAGGYGYTF. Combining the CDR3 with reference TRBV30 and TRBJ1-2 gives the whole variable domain SQTIHQWPATLVQPVGSPLSLECTVEGTSNPNLYWYRQAAGRGLQLLFYSVGIGQISSEVPQNLSASRPQDRQFILSSKKLLLSDSGFYLCAWTAGGYGYTFGSGTRLTVV.

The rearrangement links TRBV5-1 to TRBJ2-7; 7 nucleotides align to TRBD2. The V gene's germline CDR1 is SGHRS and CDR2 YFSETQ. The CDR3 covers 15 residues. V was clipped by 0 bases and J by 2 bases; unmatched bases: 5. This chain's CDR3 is CASSLERTRAYEQYF. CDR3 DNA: TGCGCCAGCAGCTTGGAGCGGACTAGAGCCTACGAGCAGTACTTC. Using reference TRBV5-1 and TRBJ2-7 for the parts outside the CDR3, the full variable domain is KAGVTQTPRYLIKTRGQQVTLSCSPISGHRSVSWYQQTPGQGLQFLFEYFSETQRNKGNFPGRFSGRQFSNSRSEMNVSTLELGDSALYLCASSLERTRAYEQYFGPGTRLTVT.

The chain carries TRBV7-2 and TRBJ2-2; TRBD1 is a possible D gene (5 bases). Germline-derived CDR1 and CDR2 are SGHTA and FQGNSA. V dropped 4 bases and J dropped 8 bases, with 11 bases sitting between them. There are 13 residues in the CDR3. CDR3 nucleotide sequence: TGTGCCAGCAGCTCGTCCAGGGTTGGGGAGCTGTTTTTT. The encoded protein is CASSSSRVGELFF.

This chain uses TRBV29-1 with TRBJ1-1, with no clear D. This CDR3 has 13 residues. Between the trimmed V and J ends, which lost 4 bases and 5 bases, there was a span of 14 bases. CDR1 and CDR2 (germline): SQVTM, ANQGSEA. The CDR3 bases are TGCAGCGTTGCCAAGGGCGGGGAGACTGAAGCTTTCTTT. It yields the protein CSVAKGGETEAFF.

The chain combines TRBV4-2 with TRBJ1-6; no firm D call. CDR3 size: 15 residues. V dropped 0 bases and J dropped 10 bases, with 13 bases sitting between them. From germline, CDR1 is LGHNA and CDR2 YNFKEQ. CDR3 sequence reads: CASSQEHRRESPLHF. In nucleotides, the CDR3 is TGTGCCAGCAGCCAAGAGCACCGAAGAGAGTCACCCCTCCACTTT.